Listed below are T cell receptor beta chains from one sample, sequenced in a study of OX40 agonist ivuxolimab in advanced cancers. Repertoires were generated with immunoSEQ multiplex PCR, while TCRdb's copy carries only in-frame clones and drops some. The top ten clones hold approximately 0.7% of a sample with some 83,000 clones, more than 90% of them seen once. Specimen: CD4+ or CD8+ T cells sorted from blood, collected in a trial of the OX40 agonist ivuxolimab. The receptor set was obtained from an adult with an advanced solid tumor such as melanoma, head and neck, liver or kidney cancer. CDR3s include the opening cysteine and the closing phenylalanine or tryptophan. The size field is filled for only some rows; it gives once, few, many or a size class.

j_gene	v_gene	abundance	CDR3aa
TRBJ2-4	TRBV7-2	once	CASSLLAGGGYENIQYF
TRBJ1-2	TRBV10-2	NA	CASSERDSYGYTF
TRBJ1-3	TRBV30	NA	CAWSVGGQISGNTIYF
TRBJ2-1	TRBV5-4	NA	CASSFGGGHNEQFF
TRBJ1-2	TRBV5-4	few	CASSPDRNYGYTF
TRBJ2-1	TRBV5-4	NA	CASSLGGALSYNEQFF
TRBJ1-5	TRBV6-4	NA	CASSIQPQHF
TRBJ2-3	TRBV25-1	NA	CASSERALTDTQYF
TRBJ2-2	TRBV9	NA	CASSKTSGRTGGELFF
TRBJ2-2	TRBV6-5	NA	CASMGQVPGELFF
TRBJ2-1	TRBV5-4	NA	CASSFRTGGDEQFF
TRBJ2-5	TRBV4-2	once	CASSQGGLEQTQYF
TRBJ2-3	TRBV4-3	NA	CASSSRLGPGTDTQYF
TRBJ2-1	TRBV15	NA	CATSRGREFSSYNEQFF
TRBJ2-1	TRBV7-9	once	CASSQQGLGNEQFF
TRBJ2-7	TRBV28	NA	CASSRRPTGAVYEQYF
TRBJ2-5	TRBV4-3	NA	CASSQELRGQETQYF
TRBJ2-1	TRBV5-1	NA	CASSLSRTSGTSSYNEQFF